Listed here is a single TCR beta chain. The data were taken from a study of shared clonotypes between healthy human individuals. Sequenced by immunoSEQ multiplex PCR; TCRdb stores in-frame clones only, minus some. The data contain millions of clones, 85% to 95% of them singletons. The sample comprised naive CD4+ T cells sorted from blood. As for subset: CD45RA+ positively selected. This TCR was sampled from a man younger than 30 in good health.

The chain's CDR3 is CASSPTSNEQFF. DNA of the CDR3: TGTGCCAGCTCACCGACTAGCAATGAGCAGTTCTTC. The chain uses TRBV18 and TRBJ2-1; D might be TRBD2 (6 bases). V lost 3 bases and J 6 bases, leaving 6 bases between the germline ends. CDR3 length equals 12 residues. In germline, CDR1 is KGHSH, CDR2 LQKENI.